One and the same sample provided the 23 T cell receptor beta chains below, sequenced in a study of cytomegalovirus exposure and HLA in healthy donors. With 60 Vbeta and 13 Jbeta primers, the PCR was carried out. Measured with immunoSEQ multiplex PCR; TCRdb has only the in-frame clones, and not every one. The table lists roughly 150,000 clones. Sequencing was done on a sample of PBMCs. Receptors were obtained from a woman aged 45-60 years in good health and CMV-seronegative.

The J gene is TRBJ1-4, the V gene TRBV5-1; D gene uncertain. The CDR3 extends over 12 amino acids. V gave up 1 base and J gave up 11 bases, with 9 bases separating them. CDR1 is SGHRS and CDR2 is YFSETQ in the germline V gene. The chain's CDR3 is CASSLRSGKLFF. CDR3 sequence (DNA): TGCGCCAGCAGCTTGAGGTCGGGGAAACTGTTTTTT.

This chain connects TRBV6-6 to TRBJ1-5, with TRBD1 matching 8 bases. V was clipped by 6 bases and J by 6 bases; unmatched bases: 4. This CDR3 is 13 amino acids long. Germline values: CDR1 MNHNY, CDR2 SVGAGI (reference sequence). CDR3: CASRDRGFQPQHF. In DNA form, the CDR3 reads TGTGCCAGCAGAGACAGGGGTTTTCAGCCCCAGCATTTT.

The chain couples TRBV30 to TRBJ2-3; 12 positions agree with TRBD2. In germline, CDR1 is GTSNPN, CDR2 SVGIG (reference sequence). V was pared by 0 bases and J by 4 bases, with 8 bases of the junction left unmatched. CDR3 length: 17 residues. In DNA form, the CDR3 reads TGTGCCTGGAGTGTAGGTTCTAGCGGGAGGGCAGCAGATACGCAGTATTTT. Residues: CAWSVGSSGRAADTQYF.

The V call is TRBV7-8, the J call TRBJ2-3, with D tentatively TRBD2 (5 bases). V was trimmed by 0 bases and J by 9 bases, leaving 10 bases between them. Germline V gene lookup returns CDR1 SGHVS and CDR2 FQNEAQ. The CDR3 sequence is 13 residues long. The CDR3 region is CASSLAQRETQYF. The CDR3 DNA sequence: TGTGCCAGCAGCTTAGCGCAAAGGGAGACGCAGTATTTT.

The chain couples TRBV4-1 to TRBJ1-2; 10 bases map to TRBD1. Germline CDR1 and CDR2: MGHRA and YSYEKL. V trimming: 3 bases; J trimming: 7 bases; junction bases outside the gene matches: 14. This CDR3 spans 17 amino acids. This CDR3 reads CASSHGQGDRVGSGYTF. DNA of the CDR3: TGCGCCAGCAGCCATGGACAGGGGGATAGAGTGGGAAGTGGCTACACCTTC.

CDR3 bases: TGTGCCAGCAGCCCGACCTCGGGGACAGGGTATAACACCGGGGAGCTGTTTTTT. Translating gives CASSPTSGTGYNTGELFF. This chain uses TRBV9 with TRBJ2-2; the match to TRBD1 covers 9 bases. The CDR3 loop spans 18 amino acids. Germline V gene data show CDR1 as SGDLS and CDR2 as YYNGEE. The ends lost 4 bases at V and 2 bases at J; junction bases unmatched: 12.

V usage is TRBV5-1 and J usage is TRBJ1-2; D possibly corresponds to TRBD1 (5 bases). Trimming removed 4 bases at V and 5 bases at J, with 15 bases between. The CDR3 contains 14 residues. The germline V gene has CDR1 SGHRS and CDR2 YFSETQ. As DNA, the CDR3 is TGCGCCAGCAGCCCACAGGAGGGCTGGTATGGCTACACCTTC. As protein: CASSPQEGWYGYTF.

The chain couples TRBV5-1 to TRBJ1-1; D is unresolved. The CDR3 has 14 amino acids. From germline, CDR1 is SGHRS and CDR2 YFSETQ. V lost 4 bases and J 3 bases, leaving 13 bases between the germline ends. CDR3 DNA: TGCGCCAGCAGCCTCTTAAACGGGGACACTGAAGCTTTCTTT. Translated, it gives CASSLLNGDTEAFF.

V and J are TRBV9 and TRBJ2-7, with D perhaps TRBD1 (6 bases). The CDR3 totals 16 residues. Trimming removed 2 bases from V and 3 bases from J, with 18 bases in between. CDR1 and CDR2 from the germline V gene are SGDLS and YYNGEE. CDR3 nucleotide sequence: TGTGCCAGCAGCGTCGGGACATCCGAGATATTCTACGAGCAGTACTTC. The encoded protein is CASSVGTSEIFYEQYF.

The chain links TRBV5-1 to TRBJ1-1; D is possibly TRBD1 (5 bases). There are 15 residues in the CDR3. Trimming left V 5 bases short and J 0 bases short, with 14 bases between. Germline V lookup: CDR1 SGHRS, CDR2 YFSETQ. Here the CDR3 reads CASRDGRGVNTEAFF. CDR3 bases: TGCGCCAGCAGGGACGGGAGAGGGGTGAACACTGAAGCTTTCTTT.

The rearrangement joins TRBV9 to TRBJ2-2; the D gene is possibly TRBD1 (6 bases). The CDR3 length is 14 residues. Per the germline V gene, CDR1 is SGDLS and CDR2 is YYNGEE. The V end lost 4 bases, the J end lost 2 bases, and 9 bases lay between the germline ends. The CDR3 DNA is TGTGCCAGCAGCTATGGGGGCAACACCGGGGAGCTGTTTTTT. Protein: CASSYGGNTGELFF.

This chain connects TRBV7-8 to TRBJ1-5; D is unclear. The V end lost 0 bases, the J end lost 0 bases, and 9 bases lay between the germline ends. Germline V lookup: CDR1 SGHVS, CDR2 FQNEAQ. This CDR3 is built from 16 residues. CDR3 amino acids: CASSLALEASNQPQHF. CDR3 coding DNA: TGTGCCAGCAGCTTAGCGTTGGAGGCTAGCAATCAGCCCCAGCATTTT.

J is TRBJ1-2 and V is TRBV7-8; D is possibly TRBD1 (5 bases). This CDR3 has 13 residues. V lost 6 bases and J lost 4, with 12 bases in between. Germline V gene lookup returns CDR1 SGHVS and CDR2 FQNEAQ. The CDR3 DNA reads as TGTGCCAGCAGAATAGGGGAGGGCTATGGCTACACCTTC. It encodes CASRIGEGYGYTF.

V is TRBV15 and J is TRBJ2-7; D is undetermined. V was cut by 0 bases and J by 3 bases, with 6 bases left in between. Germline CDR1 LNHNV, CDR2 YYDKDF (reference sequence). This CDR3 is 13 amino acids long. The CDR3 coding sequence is TGTGCCACCAGCAGAGACAGGATCTACGAGCAGTACTTC. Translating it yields CATSRDRIYEQYF.

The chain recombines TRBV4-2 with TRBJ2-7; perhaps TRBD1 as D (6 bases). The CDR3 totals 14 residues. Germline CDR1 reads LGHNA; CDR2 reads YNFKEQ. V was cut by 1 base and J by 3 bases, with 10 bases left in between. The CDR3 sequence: CASSQATGVYEQYF. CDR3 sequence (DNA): TGTGCCAGCAGCCAAGCGACAGGTGTCTACGAGCAGTACTTC.

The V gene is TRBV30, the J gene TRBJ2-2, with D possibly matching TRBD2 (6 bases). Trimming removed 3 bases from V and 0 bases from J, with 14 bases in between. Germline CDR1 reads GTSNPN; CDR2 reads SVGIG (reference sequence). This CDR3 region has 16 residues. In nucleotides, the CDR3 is TGTGCCTGGAGAGAGGGGAGGACGGCGAACACCGGGGAGCTGTTTTTT. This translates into CAWREGRTANTGELFF.

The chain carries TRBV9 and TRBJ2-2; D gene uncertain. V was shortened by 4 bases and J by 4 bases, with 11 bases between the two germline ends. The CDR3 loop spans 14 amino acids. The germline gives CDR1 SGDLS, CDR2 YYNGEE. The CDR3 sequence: CASSTGSSTGELFF. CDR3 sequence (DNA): TGTGCCAGCAGCACCGGGTCATCCACCGGGGAGCTGTTTTTT.

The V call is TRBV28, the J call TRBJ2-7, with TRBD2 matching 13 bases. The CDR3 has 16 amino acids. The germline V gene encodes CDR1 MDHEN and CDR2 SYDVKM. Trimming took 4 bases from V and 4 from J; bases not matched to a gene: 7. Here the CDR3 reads CASSSTRTSGRYEQYF. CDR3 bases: TGTGCCAGCAGTTCTACCCGGACTAGCGGGAGATACGAGCAGTACTTC.

The CDR3 DNA sequence: TGCGCCAGCAGCCAAGAACCTAGCGGGAGCTCCTACGAGCAGTACTTC. Its protein product is CASSQEPSGSSYEQYF. This rearrangement joins TRBV4-3 to TRBJ2-7; 10 bases map to TRBD2. This CDR3 spans 16 amino acids. CDR1 LGHNA and CDR2 YSLEER come from the germline V gene. V was clipped by 0 bases and J by 0 bases; unmatched bases: 2.

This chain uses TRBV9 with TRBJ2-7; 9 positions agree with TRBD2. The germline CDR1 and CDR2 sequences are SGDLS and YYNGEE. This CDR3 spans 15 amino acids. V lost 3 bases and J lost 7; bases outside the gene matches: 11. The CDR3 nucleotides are TGTGCCAGCAGCGGGACTAGCGAACCCTCTACGGAGCAGTACTTC. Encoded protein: CASSGTSEPSTEQYF. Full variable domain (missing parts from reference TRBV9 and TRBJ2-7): DSGVTQTPKHLITATGQRVTLRCSPRSGDLSVYWYQQSLDQGLQFLIQYYNGEERAKGNILERFSAQQFPDLHSELNLSSLELGDSALYFCASSGTSEPSTEQYFGPGTRLTVT.

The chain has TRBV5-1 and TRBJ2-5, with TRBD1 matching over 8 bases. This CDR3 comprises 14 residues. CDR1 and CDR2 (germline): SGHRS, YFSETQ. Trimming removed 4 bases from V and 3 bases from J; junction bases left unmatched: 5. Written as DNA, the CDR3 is TGCGCCAGCAGCGTGACAGGGGCCGAAGAGACCCAGTACTTC. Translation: CASSVTGAEETQYF.

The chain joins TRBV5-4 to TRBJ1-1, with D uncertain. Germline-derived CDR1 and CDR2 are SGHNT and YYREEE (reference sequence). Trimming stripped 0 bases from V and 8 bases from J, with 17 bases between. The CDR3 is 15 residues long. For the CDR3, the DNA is TGTGCCAGCAGCTTGGGCGCTAGTGAAGCCAGAGAAGCTTTCTTT. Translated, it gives CASSLGASEAREAFF. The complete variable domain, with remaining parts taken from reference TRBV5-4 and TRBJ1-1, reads ETGVTQSPTHLIKTRGQQVTLRCSSQSGHNTVSWYQQALGQGPQFIFQYYREEENGRGNFPPRFSGLQFPNYSSELNVNALELDDSALYLCASSLGASEAREAFFGQGTRLTVV.

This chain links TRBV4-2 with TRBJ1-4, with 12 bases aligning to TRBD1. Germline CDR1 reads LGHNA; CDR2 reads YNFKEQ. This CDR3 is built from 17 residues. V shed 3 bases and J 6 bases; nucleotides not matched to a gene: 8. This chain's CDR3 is CASSQGPGQGADEKLFF. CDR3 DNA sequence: TGTGCCAGCAGCCAGGGTCCGGGACAGGGGGCAGATGAAAAACTGTTTTTT.